This TCR beta chain was sequenced in a study of cytotoxic CD8 clonotypes in ibrutinib-treated CLL. Whole-study context: Response samples followed a median around 11 months of treatment, range 6 to 36. Across samples, productive templates numbered 200,000 to 300,000 and productive rearrangements reached 94,082 on average.

The authors obtained roughly 1.8 micrograms of genomic DNA from cryopreserved PBMCs for TCR beta libraries. Germline CDR1 and CDR2: SGDLS and YYNGEE. V lost 0 bases and J 2 bases, leaving 17 bases between the germline ends. The CDR3 contains 18 residues. Some clones are missing from TCRdb's copy, which holds only in-frame ones; the method was immunoSEQ multiplex PCR. This table holds around 42,000 clones, over 50% found once. The TCR was taken from a human donor with chronic lymphocytic leukemia. Sequencing was performed on PBMCs, taken after 24 months of ibrutinib treatment. The genes are TRBV9 and TRBJ2-2; no definite D call. The CDR3 protein is CASSVVPLMPPNTGELFF. CDR3 nucleotide sequence: TGTGCCAGCAGCGTAGTCCCCCTCATGCCCCCAAACACCGGGGAGCTGTTTTTT.